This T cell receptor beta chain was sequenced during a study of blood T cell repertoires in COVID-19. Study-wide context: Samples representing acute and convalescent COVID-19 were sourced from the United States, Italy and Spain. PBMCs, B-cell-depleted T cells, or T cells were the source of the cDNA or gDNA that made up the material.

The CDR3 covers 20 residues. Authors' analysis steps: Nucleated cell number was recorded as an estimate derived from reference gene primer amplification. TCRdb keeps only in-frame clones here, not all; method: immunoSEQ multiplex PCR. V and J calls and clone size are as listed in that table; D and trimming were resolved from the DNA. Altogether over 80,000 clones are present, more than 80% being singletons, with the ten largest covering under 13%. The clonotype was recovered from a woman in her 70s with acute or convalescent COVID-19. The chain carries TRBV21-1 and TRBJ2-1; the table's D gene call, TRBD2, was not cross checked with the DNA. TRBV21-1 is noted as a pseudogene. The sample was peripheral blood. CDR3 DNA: TGTGCCAGCAGCAAAGCGCTTTCGAGGAGGACTAGCGGGAACAACAATGAGCAGTTCTTC. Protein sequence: CASSKALSRRTSGNNNEQFF.